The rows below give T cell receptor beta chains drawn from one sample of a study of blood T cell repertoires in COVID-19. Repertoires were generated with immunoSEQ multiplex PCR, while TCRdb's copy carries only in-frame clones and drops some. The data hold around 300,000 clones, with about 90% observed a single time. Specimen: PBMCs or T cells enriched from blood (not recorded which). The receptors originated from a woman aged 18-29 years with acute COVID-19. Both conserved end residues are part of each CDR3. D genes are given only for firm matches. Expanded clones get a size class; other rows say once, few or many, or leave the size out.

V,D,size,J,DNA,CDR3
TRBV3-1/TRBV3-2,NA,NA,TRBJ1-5,TGTGCCAGCAGCCCGGGACTCCTCAATCAGCCCCAGCATTTT,CASSPGLLNQPQHF
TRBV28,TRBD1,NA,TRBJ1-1,TGTGCCAGCAGTTCAGGGGGCCTTTATGAAGCTTTCTTT,CASSSGGLYEAFF
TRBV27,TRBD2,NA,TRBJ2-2,TGTGCCAGCAGGCGACTAGCGGGACCCGGGGAGCTGTTTTTT,CASRRLAGPGELFF
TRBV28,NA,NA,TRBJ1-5,TGTGCCAGCAGTTTAGTTGTACGAGATTATAGCAATCAGCCCCAGCATTTT,CASSLVVRDYSNQPQHF
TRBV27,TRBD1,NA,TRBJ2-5,TGTGCCAGCAGTCCGGGACAGTACCAAGAGACCCAGTACTTC,CASSPGQYQETQYF
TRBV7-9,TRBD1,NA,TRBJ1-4,TGTGCCAGCAGCCCAGTGCAGGGGGAAGTAAGACTGTTTTTT,CASSPVQGEVRLFF
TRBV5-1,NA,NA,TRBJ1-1,TGCGCCAGCACCCAGGGGATCCGGAACACTGAAGCTTTCTTT,CASTQGIRNTEAFF
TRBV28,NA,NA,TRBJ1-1,TGTGCCAGCAGTTTATTTATGGGGGGCACTGAAGCTTTCTTT,CASSLFMGGTEAFF
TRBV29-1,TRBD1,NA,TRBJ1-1,TGCAGCGTTGAACAACGGAACCCCCGCGACAGGGCAGTTGTTGCTGAAGCTTTCTTT,CSVEQRNPRDRAVVAEAFF
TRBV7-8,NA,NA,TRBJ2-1,TGTGCCAGCAGCGGCCCACTCGGGATCTCCTACAATGAGCAGTTCTTC,CASSGPLGISYNEQFF
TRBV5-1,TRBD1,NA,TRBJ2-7,TGCGCCAGCAGCCCGGGACAGGGGGGTAACGAGCAGTACTTC,CASSPGQGGNEQYF
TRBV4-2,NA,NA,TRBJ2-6,TGTGCCAGCAGCCAAGAAGGAGGGCTCGGGGCCAACGTCCTGACTTTC,CASSQEGGLGANVLTF
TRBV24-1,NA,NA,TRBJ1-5,TGTGCCACCAGTACCGACAGTGGAAATCAGCCCCAGCATTTT,CATSTDSGNQPQHF
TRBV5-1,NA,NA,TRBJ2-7,TGCGCCAGCAGCTTAGGGGGATACGAGCAGTACTTC,CASSLGGYEQYF
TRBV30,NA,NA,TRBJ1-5,TGTGCCTGGAGTTCCGGGGGGGATCAGCCCCAGCATTTT,CAWSSGGDQPQHF
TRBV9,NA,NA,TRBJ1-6,TGTGCCAGCAGCACCCAGGGGACACAAAATTCACCCCTCCACTTT,CASSTQGTQNSPLHF
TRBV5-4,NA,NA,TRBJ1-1,TGTGCCAGCAGCTTGGACGGGGAGGGAGCTTTCTTT,CASSLDGEGAFF
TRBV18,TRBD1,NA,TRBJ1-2,TGTGCCAGCTCACCTTCGGCCGGGACAGGAGGTCATGGCTACACCTTC,CASSPSAGTGGHGYTF
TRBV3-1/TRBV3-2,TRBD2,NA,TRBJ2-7,TGTGCCAGCAGCCTACGCAAACTAGCGGAGTCCTACGAGCAGTACTTC,CASSLRKLAESYEQYF
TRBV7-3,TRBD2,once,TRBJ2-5,TGTGCCAGCAGCCCTTCGGGGGGAGGAGTAGAGACCCAGTACTTC,CASSPSGGGVETQYF
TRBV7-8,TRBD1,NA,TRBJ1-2,TGTGCCAGCAGCTTAGGACAGGGCGATGGCTACACCTTC,CASSLGQGDGYTF
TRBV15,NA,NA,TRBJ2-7,TGTGCCACCAGCAGAGATCGAGGTAGCTCCCACGAGCAGTACTTC,CATSRDRGSSHEQYF
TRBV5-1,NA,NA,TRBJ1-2,TGCGCCAGCAGCTTGGCCGCTGCGGTTAACTATGGCTACACCTTC,CASSLAAAVNYGYTF
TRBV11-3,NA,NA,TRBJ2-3,TGTGCCAGCAGTAGAGGATCAGATACGCAGTATTTT,CASSRGSDTQYF
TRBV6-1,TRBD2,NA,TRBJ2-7,TGTGCCAGCAGTGAAGAAAGGCGGGAGAGGGTGTACGAGCAGTACTTC,CASSEERRERVYEQYF
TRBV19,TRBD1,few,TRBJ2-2,TGTGCCAGTCGACAGGGGAGTACCGGGGAGCTGTTTTTT,CASRQGSTGELFF
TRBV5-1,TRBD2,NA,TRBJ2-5,TGCGCCAGCAGCCTGTATAGCGGGAACCAAGAGACCCAGTACTTC,CASSLYSGNQETQYF
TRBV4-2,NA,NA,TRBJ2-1,TGTGCCAGCAGCCAAGATACGGGAATAGCGGAGCTCTACAATGAGCAGTTCTTC,CASSQDTGIAELYNEQFF
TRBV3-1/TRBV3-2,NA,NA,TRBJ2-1,TGTGCCAGCAGCCTTTCGAATGAGCAGTTCTTC,CASSLSNEQFF
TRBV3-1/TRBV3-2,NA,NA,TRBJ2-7,TGTGCCAGCAGCCAAGGGGAAGGACTTCGCTACGAGCAGTACTTC,CASSQGEGLRYEQYF
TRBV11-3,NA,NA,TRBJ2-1,TGTGCCAGCCAAAGGGGGAAAGGGGTTTACAATGAGCAGTTCTTC,CASQRGKGVYNEQFF
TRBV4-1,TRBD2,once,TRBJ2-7,TGCGCCAGCAGCCAAGAACTAGCGGGATTGTACGAGCAGTACTTC,CASSQELAGLYEQYF
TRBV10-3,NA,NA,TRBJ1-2,TGTGCCATAAGCTCGAAAGCGGAGGGCGTGGATGGCTACACCTTC,CAISSKAEGVDGYTF
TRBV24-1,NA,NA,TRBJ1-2,TGTGCCACCAGTGGCCGGGACTTTGGTTATGGCTACACCTTC,CATSGRDFGYGYTF
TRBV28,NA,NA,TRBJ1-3,TGTGCCAGCAGTTTCCGGGAGACTGGAAACACCATATATTTT,CASSFRETGNTIYF
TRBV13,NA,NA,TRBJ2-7,TGTGCCAGCAGCCCCTTATACGAGCAGTACTTC,CASSPLYEQYF
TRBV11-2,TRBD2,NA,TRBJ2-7,TGTGCCAGCAGCTCGACTAGCGGCACCTACGAGCAGTACTTC,CASSSTSGTYEQYF
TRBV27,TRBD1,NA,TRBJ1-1,TGTGCCAGCAGTGCCACGGAGACAGGGAGGGCTTTCTTT,CASSATETGRAFF
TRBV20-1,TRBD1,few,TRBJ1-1,TGCAGTGCTAGTGCAGTAGGACAGGGTCCAGTCACTTTCTTT,CSASAVGQGPVTFF
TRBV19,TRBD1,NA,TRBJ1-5,TGTGCCAGTAGTTACCAGGGGGCAGGGGAAAATCAGCCCCAGCATTTT,CASSYQGAGENQPQHF
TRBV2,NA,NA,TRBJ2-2,TGTGCCAGCAAGTCTGGAGGGCGGCGAGTTTTGAACACCGGGGAGCTGTTTTTT,CASKSGGRRVLNTGELFF
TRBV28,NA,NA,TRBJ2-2,TGTGCCAGCAGTCTAGGGGGGGGCAGCCCGAACACCGGGGAGCTGTTTTTT,CASSLGGGSPNTGELFF
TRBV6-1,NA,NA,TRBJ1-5,TGTGCCAGCAGTGAAGGACAGCTCAATCAGCCCCAGCATTTT,CASSEGQLNQPQHF
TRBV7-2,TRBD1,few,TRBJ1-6,TGTGCCAGCAGCCCCATGACAGGGCCCCTTTCACCCCTCCACTTT,CASSPMTGPLSPLHF
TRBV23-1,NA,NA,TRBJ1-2,TGCGCCAGCAGTCCAATCCTACAGGGCGACTATGGCTACACCTTC,CASSPILQGDYGYTF
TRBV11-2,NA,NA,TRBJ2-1,TGTGCCAGCAGCTTAGATTATCGGAATGAGCAGTTCTTC,CASSLDYRNEQFF
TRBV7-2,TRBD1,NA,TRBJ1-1,TGTGCCAGCAGCACCGGACAGGCGAACACTGAAGCTTTCTTT,CASSTGQANTEAFF
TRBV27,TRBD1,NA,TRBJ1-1,TGTGCCAGCAGTCAATCAGGGGGCAGCGGGGATGCTTTCTTT,CASSQSGGSGDAFF
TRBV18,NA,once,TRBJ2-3,TGTGCCAGCTCACCAAGAGGAGATACGCAGTATTTT,CASSPRGDTQYF
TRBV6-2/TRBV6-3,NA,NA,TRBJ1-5,TGTGCCAGCAGTTACTCGGGGAGGAATCAGCCCCAGCATTTT,CASSYSGRNQPQHF
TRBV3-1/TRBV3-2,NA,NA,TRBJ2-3,TGTGCCAGCAGCCAATCCGGGGTTACGCAGTATTTT,CASSQSGVTQYF
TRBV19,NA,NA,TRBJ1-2,TGTGCCAGTAGTATTAAGACAGGACCTAACTATGGCTACACCTTC,CASSIKTGPNYGYTF